This record concerns one T cell receptor (beta chain) sequence. This table comes from immunoSEQ multiplex PCR, and its TCRdb copy is limited to in-frame clones, with some not included. The sample lists 100,000 to 150,000 clones, 80% to 85% seen once, with about 3.8% in the top ten. The data derive from a study of blood T cell repertoires in COVID-19. Looking at the study overall: Acute and convalescent COVID-19 samples came from the United States, Italy and Spain.

V lost 0 bases, J lost 1 base, and 12 bases lay in between. The germline V gene has CDR1 SEHNR and CDR2 FQNEAQ (reference sequence). The CDR3 contains 16 residues. Sequencing input: peripheral blood. This TCR came from a woman between 45 and 65 years old with acute or convalescent COVID-19. The rearrangement uses TRBV7-9 and TRBJ2-5; D is unresolved. CDR3 DNA sequence: TGTGCCAGCAGCTTAGCCCTCGGTAGCCGCCAAGAGACCCAGTACTTC. Encoded protein: CASSLALGSRQETQYF.